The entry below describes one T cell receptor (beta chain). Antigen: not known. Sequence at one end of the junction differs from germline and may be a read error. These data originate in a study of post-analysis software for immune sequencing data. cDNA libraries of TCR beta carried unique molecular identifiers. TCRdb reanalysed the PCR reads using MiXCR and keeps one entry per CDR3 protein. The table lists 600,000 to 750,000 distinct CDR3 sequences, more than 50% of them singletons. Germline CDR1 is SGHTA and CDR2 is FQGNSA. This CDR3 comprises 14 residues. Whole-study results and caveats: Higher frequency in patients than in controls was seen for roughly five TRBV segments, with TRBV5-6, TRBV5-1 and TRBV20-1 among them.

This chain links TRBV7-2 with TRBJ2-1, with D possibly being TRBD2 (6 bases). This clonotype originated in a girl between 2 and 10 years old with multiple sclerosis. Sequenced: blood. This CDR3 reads CASSFGGNYNEQSF. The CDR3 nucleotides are TGTGCCAGCAGCTTCGGGGGAAACTACAATGAGCAGTCCTTC. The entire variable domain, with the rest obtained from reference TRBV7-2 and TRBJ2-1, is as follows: GAGVSQSPSNKVTEKGKDVELRCDPISGHTALYWYRQSLGQGLEFLIYFQGNSAPDKSGLPSDRFSAERTGGSVSTLTIQRTQQEDSAVYLCASSFGGNYNEQSFGPGTRLTVL.